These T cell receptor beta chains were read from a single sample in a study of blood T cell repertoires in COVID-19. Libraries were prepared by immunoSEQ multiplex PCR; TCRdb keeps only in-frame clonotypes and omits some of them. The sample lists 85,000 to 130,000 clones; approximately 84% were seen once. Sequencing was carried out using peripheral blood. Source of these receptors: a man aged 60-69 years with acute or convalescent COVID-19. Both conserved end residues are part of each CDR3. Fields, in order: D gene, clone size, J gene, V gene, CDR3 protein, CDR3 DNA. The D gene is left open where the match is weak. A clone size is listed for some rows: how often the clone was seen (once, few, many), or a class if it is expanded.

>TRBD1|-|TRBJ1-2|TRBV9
CASRREGQGAAYGYTF
TGTGCCAGCCGCCGTGAGGGACAGGGGGCCGCCTATGGCTACACCTTC
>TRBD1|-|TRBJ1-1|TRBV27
CASARTGGNTEAFF
TGTGCCAGCGCCCGGACAGGGGGGAACACTGAAGCTTTCTTT
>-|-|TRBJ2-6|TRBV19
CASSRGSGANVLTF
TGTGCCAGTAGTCGGGGATCCGGGGCCAACGTCCTGACTTTC
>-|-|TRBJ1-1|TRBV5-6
CASSLGQINTEAFF
TGTGCCAGCAGCTTGGGACAGATAAACACTGAAGCTTTCTTT
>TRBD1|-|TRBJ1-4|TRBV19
CASSPGQGTEKLFF
TGTGCCAGTAGCCCGGGACAGGGTACTGAAAAACTGTTTTTT
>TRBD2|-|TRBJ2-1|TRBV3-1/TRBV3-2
CASSQDEGGSSYNEQFF
TGTGCCAGCAGCCAAGATGAGGGAGGGAGCTCCTACAATGAGCAGTTCTTC
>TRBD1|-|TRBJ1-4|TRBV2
CASTRQGANEKLFF
TGTGCCAGCACAAGGCAGGGGGCTAATGAAAAACTGTTTTTT
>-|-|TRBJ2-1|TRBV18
CASSPLGGGEQFF
TGTGCCAGCTCACCACTTGGGGGCGGGGAGCAGTTCTTC
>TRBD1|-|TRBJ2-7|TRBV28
CASSLTTGGLAEQYF
TGTGCCAGCAGTTTAACTACAGGGGGCCTGGCCGAGCAGTACTTC
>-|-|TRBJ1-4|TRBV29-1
CSVETGVNEKLFF
TGCAGCGTTGAAACGGGGGTTAATGAAAAACTGTTTTTT
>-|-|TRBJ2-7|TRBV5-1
CASSLTGDRSYEQYF
TGCGCCAGCAGCTTGACGGGGGACCGATCCTACGAGCAGTACTTC
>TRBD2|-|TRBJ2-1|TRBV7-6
CASSRPVSGGVSSYNEQFF
TGTGCCAGCAGCCGCCCGGTTAGCGGGGGAGTTAGCTCCTACAATGAGCAGTTCTTC
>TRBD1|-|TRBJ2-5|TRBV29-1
CSSLGTGGGETQYF
TGCAGCTCGCTAGGGACAGGGGGCGGGGAGACCCAGTACTTC
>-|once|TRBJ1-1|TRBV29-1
CSAPGVPNTEAFF
TGCAGCGCCCCCGGAGTACCGAACACTGAAGCTTTCTTT
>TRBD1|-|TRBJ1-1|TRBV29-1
CSAGQGARNTEAFF
TGCAGCGCAGGGCAGGGGGCGAGGAACACTGAAGCTTTCTTT
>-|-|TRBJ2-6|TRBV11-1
CASSLANRGGANVLTF
TGTGCCAGCAGCTTAGCGAATAGGGGAGGGGCCAACGTCCTGACTTTC
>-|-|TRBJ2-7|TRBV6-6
CASSRGGHPYEQYF
TGTGCCAGCAGTCGAGGGGGACATCCCTACGAGCAGTACTTC
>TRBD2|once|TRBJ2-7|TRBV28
CAGSGAGRDEQYF
TGTGCCGGATCCGGAGCGGGACGGGACGAGCAGTACTTC
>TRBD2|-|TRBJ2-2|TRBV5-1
CASSSLAANTGELFF
TGCGCCAGCAGTAGTCTAGCGGCTAACACCGGGGAGCTGTTTTTT
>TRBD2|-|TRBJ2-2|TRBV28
CASTSGGGTGELFF
TGTGCCAGCACTAGCGGTGGAGGGACCGGGGAGCTGTTTTTT
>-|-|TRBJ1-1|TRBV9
CASSVFRNTEAFF
TGTGCCAGCAGCGTCTTCAGGAACACTGAAGCTTTCTTT
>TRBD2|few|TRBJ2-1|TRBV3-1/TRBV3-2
CASSRLADSPEQFF
TGTGCCAGCAGCCGACTAGCGGACTCCCCTGAGCAGTTCTTC
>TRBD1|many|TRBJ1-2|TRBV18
CASSFMAGGTANYGYTF
TGTGCCAGCTCGTTCATGGCAGGGGGGACGGCTAACTATGGCTACACCTTC
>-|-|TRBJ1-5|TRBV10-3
CAISEGSGDQPQHF
TGTGCCATCAGTGAGGGGTCAGGGGATCAGCCCCAGCATTTT
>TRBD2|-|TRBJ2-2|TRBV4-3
CASSRRLAGNTGELFF
TGCGCCAGCAGCCGACGACTAGCGGGGAACACCGGGGAGCTGTTTTTT
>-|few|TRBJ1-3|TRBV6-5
CASKTRGESGNTIYF
TGTGCCAGCAAAACCAGGGGAGAGTCTGGAAACACCATATATTTT
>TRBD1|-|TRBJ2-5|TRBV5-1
CASSLWTGGETQYF
TGCGCCAGCAGCTTGTGGACAGGGGGCGAGACCCAGTACTTC
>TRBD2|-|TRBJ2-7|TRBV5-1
CASSLLAGGPGEQYF
TGCGCCAGCAGTCTACTAGCGGGAGGGCCGGGCGAGCAGTACTTC
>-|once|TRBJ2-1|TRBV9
CASSVATGWRGDEQFF
TGTGCCAGCAGCGTAGCTACGGGGTGGCGGGGAGATGAGCAGTTCTTC
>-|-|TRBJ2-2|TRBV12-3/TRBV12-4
CATRLGNTGELFF
TGTGCCACTCGCCTAGGGAACACCGGGGAGCTGTTTTTT
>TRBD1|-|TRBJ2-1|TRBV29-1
CSVEPDRDEQFF
TGCAGCGTTGAACCCGACAGGGATGAGCAGTTCTTC
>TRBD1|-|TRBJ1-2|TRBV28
CASSDRGYGYTF
TGTGCCAGCTCTGACAGGGGCTATGGCTACACCTTC
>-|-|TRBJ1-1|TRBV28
CASSSFNRRGTEAFF
TGTGCCAGCAGCTCCTTTAACCGTCGGGGTACTGAAGCTTTCTTT
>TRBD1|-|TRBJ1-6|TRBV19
CASGKQGLDNSPLHF
TGTGCCAGTGGAAAACAGGGGCTGGATAATTCACCCCTCCACTTT